This entry concerns a single T cell receptor (beta chain). TCRdb keeps only in-frame clones here, not all; method: immunoSEQ multiplex PCR. The sample yields roughly 250,000 clones, 84% seen once. The data derive from a study of blood T cell repertoires in COVID-19. Seattle participants joined during active infection and were tracked over time. Germline lookup yields CDR1 LGHNA and CDR2 YSLEER. V gave up 4 bases and J gave up 6 bases, with 12 bases separating them. This CDR3 has 13 amino acids. V usage is TRBV4-3 and J usage is TRBJ2-5; D is perhaps TRBD2 (6 bases). This clonotype was obtained from a person aged 70 to 85 with COVID-19, enrolled during active disease. The sequenced sample consisted of peripheral blood. The CDR3 sequence: CASSRGTSQTQYF. CDR3 coding DNA: TGCGCCAGCAGCCGGGGGACTTCCCAGACCCAGTACTTC.